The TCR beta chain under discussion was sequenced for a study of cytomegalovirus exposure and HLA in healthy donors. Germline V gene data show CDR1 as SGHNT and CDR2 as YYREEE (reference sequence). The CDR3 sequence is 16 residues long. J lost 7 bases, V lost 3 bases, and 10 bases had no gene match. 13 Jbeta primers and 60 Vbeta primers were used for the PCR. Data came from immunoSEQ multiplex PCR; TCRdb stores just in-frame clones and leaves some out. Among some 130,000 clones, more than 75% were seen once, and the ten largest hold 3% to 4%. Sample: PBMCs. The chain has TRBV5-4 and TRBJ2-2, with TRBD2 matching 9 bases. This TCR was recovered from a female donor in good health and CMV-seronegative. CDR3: CASSWGRRGGSGELFF. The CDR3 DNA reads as TGTGCCAGCAGCTGGGGCCGGCGGGGGGGCAGCGGGGAGCTGTTTTTT.